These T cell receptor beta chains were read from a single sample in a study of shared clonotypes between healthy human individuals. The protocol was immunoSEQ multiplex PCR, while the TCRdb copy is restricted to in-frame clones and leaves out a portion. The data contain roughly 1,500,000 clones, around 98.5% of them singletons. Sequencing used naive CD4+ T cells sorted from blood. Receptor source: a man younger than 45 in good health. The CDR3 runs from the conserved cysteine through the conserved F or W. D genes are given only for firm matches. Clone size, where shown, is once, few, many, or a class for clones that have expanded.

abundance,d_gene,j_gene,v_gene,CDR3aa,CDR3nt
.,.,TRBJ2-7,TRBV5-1,CASSLDVLSYEQYF,TGCGCCAGCAGCCTCGACGTTCTATCCTACGAGCAGTACTTC
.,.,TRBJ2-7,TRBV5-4,CASSPVGSYEQYF,TGTGCCAGCAGCCCGGTGGGTTCCTACGAGCAGTACTTC
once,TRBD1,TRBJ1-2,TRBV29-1,CSANVPGQGGYTF,TGCAGCGCCAATGTCCCGGGACAGGGGGGCTACACCTTC
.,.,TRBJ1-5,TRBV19,CASSIVPNQPQHF,TGTGCCAGTAGTATAGTACCAAATCAGCCCCAGCATTTT
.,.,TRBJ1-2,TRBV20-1,CSAAGNYGYTF,TGCAGTGCTGCAGGGAACTATGGCTACACCTTC
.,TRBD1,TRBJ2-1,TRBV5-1,CASSPGTGYNEQFF,TGCGCCAGCAGCCCAGGGACAGGGTACAATGAGCAGTTCTTC
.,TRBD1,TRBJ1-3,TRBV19,CASSRFIPGQGAAGNTIYF,TGTGCCAGTAGTAGGTTCATTCCGGGACAGGGGGCCGCTGGAAACACCATATATTTT
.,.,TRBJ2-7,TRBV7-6,CASSLARVGYSYEQYF,TGTGCCAGCAGCTTAGCGCGAGTAGGTTACTCCTACGAGCAGTACTTC
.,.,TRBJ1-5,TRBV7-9,CASSLRDSNQPQHF,TGTGCCAGCAGCTTAAGGGATAGCAATCAGCCCCAGCATTTT
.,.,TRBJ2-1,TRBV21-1,CASSNSTLASGSSYNEQFF,TGTGCCAGCAGCAACTCGACTTTGGCTAGCGGGAGCTCCTACAATGAGCAGTTCTTC
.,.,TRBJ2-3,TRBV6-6,CASSYSPTGTPSTQYF,TGTGCCAGCAGTTACTCCCCCACAGGCACTCCTTCTACGCAGTATTTT
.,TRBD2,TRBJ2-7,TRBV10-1,CASSERIAGAYEQYF,TGCGCCAGCAGTGAGAGGATAGCGGGGGCCTACGAGCAGTACTTC
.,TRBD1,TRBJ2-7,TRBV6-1,CASSGDRGTYEQYF,TGTGCCAGCAGCGGGGACAGGGGGACCTACGAGCAGTACTTC
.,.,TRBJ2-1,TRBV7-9,CASGTASRSDEQFF,TGTGCCAGCGGGACTGCCAGTCGAAGCGATGAGCAGTTCTTC
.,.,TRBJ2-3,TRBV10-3,CAISAQGVGTQYF,TGTGCCATCAGTGCCCAGGGAGTAGGTACGCAGTATTTT
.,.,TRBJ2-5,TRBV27,CASSLVGGETQYF,TGTGCCAGCAGTTTAGTGGGGGGAGAGACCCAGTACTTC
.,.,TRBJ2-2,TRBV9,CASSVAPDSGELFF,TGTGCCAGCAGCGTAGCTCCCGATTCCGGGGAGCTGTTTTTT
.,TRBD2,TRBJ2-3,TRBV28,CASFQLAGSLRTSTDTQYF,TGTGCCAGCTTCCAACTAGCGGGATCCCTCAGGACTAGCACAGATACGCAGTATTTT
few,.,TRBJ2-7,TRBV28,CASSAPYEQYF,TGTGCCAGCAGTGCCCCCTACGAGCAGTACTTC
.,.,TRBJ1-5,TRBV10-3,CAISELGSNQPQHF,TGTGCCATCAGTGAGTTGGGTAGCAATCAGCCCCAGCATTTT
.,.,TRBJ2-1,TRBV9,CASSGMGRGRGINEQFF,TGTGCCAGCAGCGGGATGGGAAGGGGTAGGGGGATCAATGAGCAGTTCTTC
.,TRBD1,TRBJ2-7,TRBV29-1,CSVGTGGSYEQYF,TGCAGCGTAGGGACAGGGGGTTCCTACGAGCAGTACTTC
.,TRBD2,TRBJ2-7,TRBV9,CASSLAGEPLEQYF,TGTGCCAGCAGCTTAGCGGGAGAACCCCTCGAGCAGTACTTC
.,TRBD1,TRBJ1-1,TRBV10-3,CAIAQGGTEAFF,TGTGCCATCGCACAGGGGGGCACTGAAGCTTTCTTT
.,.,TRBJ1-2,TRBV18,CASSLDSDSNYGYTF,TGTGCCAGCTCATTAGATTCGGACAGCAACTATGGCTACACCTTC
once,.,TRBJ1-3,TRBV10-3,CAISVGGAGNTIYF,TGTGCCATCAGCGTAGGGGGGGCTGGAAACACCATATATTTT
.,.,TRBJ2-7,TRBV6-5,CASSYSNPGSYEQYF,TGTGCCAGCAGTTACTCGAACCCTGGCTCCTACGAGCAGTACTTC
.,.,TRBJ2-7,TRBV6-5,CASRPRAGSHEQYF,TGTGCCAGCAGGCCCCGGGCAGGGTCCCACGAGCAGTACTTC
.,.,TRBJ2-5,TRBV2,CASSESRGMQETQYF,TGTGCCAGCAGTGAATCCAGGGGAATGCAAGAGACCCAGTACTTC
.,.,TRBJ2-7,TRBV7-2,CASSAQWSDGSYEQYF,TGTGCCAGCAGCGCCCAGTGGTCAGACGGTTCCTACGAGCAGTACTTC
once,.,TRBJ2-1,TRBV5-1,CASSWGQGPGNEQFF,TGCGCCAGCAGCTGGGGGCAGGGACCAGGGAATGAGCAGTTCTTC